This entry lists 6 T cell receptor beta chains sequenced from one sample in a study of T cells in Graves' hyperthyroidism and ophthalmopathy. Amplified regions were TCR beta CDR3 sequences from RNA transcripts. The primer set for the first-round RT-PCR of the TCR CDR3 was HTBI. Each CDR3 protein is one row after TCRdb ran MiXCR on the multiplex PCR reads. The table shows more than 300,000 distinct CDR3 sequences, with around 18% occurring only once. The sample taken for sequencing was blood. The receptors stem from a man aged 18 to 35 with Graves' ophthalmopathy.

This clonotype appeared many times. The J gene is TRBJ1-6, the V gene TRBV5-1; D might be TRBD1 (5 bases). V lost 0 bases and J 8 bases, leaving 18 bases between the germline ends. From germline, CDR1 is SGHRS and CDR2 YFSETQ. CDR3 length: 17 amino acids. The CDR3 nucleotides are TGCGCCAGCAGCTTGGGTGGGACGCAGGCGGGACATTCACCCCTCCACTTT. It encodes CASSLGGTQAGHSPLHF.

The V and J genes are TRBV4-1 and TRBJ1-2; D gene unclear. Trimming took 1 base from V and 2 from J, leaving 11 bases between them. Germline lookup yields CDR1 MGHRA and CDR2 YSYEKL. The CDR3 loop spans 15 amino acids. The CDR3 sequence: CASSQAQQKNYGYTF. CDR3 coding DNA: TGCGCCAGCAGCCAAGCGCAACAGAAGAACTATGGCTACACCTTC.

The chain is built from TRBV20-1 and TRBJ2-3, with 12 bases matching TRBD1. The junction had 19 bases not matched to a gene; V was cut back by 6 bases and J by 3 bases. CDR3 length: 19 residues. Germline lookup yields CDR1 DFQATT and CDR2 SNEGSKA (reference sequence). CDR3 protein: CSAPGLIIRDRGRTDTQYF. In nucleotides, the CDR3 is TGCAGTGCCCCAGGACTAATAATCCGGGACAGGGGGCGGACAGATACGCAGTATTTT.

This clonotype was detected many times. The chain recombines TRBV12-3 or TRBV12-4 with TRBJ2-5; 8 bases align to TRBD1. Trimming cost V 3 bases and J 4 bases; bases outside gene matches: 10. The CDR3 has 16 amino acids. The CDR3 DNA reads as TGTGCCAGCAGTTTCGGAGGACAGGGCAACCCAGAGACCCAGTACTTC. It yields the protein CASSFGGQGNPETQYF.

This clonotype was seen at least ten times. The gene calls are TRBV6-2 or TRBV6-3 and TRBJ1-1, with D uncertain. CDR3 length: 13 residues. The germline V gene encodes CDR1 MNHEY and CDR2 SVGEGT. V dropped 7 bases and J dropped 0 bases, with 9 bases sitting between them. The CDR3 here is CASTDALNTEAFF. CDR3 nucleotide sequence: TGTGCCAGCACTGACGCTCTGAACACTGAAGCTTTCTTT.

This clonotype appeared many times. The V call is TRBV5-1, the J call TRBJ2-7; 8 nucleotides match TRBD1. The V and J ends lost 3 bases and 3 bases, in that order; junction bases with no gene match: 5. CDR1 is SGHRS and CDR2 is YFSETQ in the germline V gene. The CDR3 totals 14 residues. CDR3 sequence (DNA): TGCGCCAGCAGCTCAACCACAGGGGGCTACGAGCAGTACTTC. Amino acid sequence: CASSSTTGGYEQYF.